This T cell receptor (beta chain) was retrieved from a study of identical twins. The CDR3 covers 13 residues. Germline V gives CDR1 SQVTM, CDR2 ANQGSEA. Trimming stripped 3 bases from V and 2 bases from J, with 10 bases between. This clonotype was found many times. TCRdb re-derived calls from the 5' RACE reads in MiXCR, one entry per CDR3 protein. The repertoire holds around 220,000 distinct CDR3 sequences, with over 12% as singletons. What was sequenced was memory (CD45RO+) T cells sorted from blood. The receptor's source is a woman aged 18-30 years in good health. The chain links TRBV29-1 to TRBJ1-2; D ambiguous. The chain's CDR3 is CSVDFRQNYGYTF. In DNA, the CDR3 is TGCAGCGTTGATTTCCGGCAGAACTATGGCTACACCTTC.